The present entry profiles one TCR beta chain with its context. Antigen: not known. Time point noted: recipient sample about 28 days before transplant, after cytoreduction. TCRdb's table, derived via immunoSEQ multiplex PCR, lists solely in-frame clones and lacks some. Of tens of thousands of clones in the sample, approximately 84% are singletons; the top ten hold roughly 6%. Looked up from germline, CDR1 is SNHLY and CDR2 is FYNNEI. CDR3 length equals 14 residues. V lost 8 bases, J lost 10 bases, and 8 bases stayed unmatched. This specimen belongs to a study of T cell clonotyping in hematopoietic cell transplantation. Study results and limitations: Higher Inverse Simpson Index values in graft donor and pretransplant recipient predicted broader posttransplant TCR diversity. Few recipient clonotypes overlapped donors; over 97% were de novo at given depth. Recipient TCR diversity dropped after transplant; expanded clonotypes rose from day 30 to 180.

This receptor was taken from a man aged 55-75 years with biphenotypic leukemia. Some clones in this sample may be carry-over from other donors' samples. This sample comprised peripheral blood mononuclear cells, obtained before stem cell transplant. The chain recombines TRBV2 with TRBJ2-1, with 13 positions matching TRBD2. CDR3: CASGTSGMFGEQFF. Written as DNA, the CDR3 is TGTGCCAGCGGGACTAGCGGGATGTTTGGGGAGCAGTTCTTC. The variable domain in full, with the rest retrieved from reference TRBV2 and TRBJ2-1, is EPEVTQTPSHQVTQMGQEVILRCVPISNHLYFYWYRQILGQKVEFLVSFYNNEISEKSEIFDDQFSVERPDGSNFTLKIRSTKLEDSAMYFCASGTSGMFGEQFFGPGTRLTVL.